The 29 T cell receptor beta chains below come from one sample, sequenced in a study of T cells in women clearing cervical HPV infection. Using immunoSEQ multiplex PCR, the repertoire was profiled, and TCRdb retains in-frame clones only, with some absent. The sample holds about 16,000 clones. Sequences were obtained from blood buffy coat. The receptors shown here come from a woman between 18 and 75 years old with a cervical HPV16 infection that either progressed to CIN3+ or cleared (not recorded which).

Turning to this clone: The read stops 3 residues short of the end of the CDR3; the missing end is completed from the germline J gene. The chain recombines TRBV5-6 with TRBJ1-1; the D gene is possibly TRBD1 (5 bases). Per germline, CDR1 SGHDT and CDR2 YYEEEE. V was trimmed by 5 bases and J by 0 bases, leaving 11 bases between them. The CDR3 is 14 residues long. CDR3 sequence reads: CASRWEGVNTEAFF. The sequenced CDR3 bases are TGTGCCAGCAGATGGGAAGGGGTGAACACTGAA.

About this clone: The read finishes 3 residues shy of the CDR3 end, and the germline J gene is used to complete it. This rearrangement joins TRBV5-1 to TRBJ2-2; D perhaps matches TRBD1 (6 bases). The V gene lost 3 bases and the J gene lost 7 bases, with 16 bases spanning the gap. The CDR3 runs 15 residues. From germline, CDR1 is SGHRS and CDR2 YFSETQ. Partial CDR3 DNA: TGCGCCAGCAGCTGGTCAACACAGGGTCTCGGGGAG. Amino acid sequence: CASSWSTQGLGE. In full, the CDR3 is CASSWSTQGLGELFF. Full variable domain (missing parts from reference TRBV5-1 and TRBJ2-2): KAGVTQTPRYLIKTRGQQVTLSCSPISGHRSVSWYQQTPGQGLQFLFEYFSETQRNKGNFPGRFSGRQFSNSRSEMNVSTLELGDSALYLCASSWSTQGLGELFFGEGSRLTVL.

Regarding this clone: The read falls 3 residues short of the CDR3 end, and the missing part is taken from the germline J gene. The rearrangement joins TRBV20-1 to TRBJ1-5; D perhaps matches TRBD1 (5 bases). This CDR3 is built from 16 residues. Trimming removed 0 bases from V and 2 bases from J, with 14 bases in between. Looked up from germline, CDR1 is DFQATT and CDR2 is SNEGSKA (reference sequence). The covered CDR3 bases are TGCAGTGCTAGAGATCTCGGGGGAGCGGGCAATCAGCCC. This sequence encodes CSARDLGGAGNQP. From start to end, the CDR3 is CSARDLGGAGNQPQHF.

To note about this clone: Coverage ceases 3 residues before the CDR3 finishes, and the germline J gene fills in the end. This chain uses TRBV18 with TRBJ1-5, with 9 bases aligning to TRBD1. V lost 4 bases to trimming and J lost 0 bases; unmatched junction nucleotides: 7. CDR3 length equals 17 residues. Germline CDR1 and CDR2: KGHSH and LQKENI. The sequenced part of the CDR3 DNA is TGTGCCAGCTCACTCAGACAGGGGGATTATAGCAATCAGCCC. This codes for CASSLRQGDYSNQP. The complete CDR3 sequence is CASSLRQGDYSNQPQHF.

To note about this clone: The junction and the germline gene differ at one end; a read error may be behind it. CDR3: CSAVRDSHNEQFF. CDR3 bases read: TGCAGTGCCGTCCGGGACTCCCACAATGAG. J is TRBJ2-1 and V is TRBV20-1; a possible D gene is TRBD2 (6 bases). Coverage ceases 3 residues before the CDR3 finishes, and the germline J gene fills in the end. In germline, CDR1 is DFQATT, CDR2 SNEGSKA (reference sequence). CDR3 length: 13 amino acids.

Note on this clone: The read stops 3 residues short of the end of the CDR3; the missing end is completed from the germline J gene. This sequence joins TRBV7-7 and TRBJ2-5; D not resolved. This CDR3 has 12 amino acids. Trimming took off 2 bases at V and 5 bases at J, with 6 bases between the two ends. CDR1 is SSHAT and CDR2 is FNYEAQ in the germline V gene (reference sequence). The CDR3 reads CASSLLGETQYF. The part of the CDR3 DNA that was read is TGTGCCAGCAGCTTATTAGGGGAGACC.

To note about this clone: Read coverage stops 3 residues before the CDR3 terminus; the germline J gene supplies the remainder. The rearrangement links TRBV20-1 to TRBJ1-5; TRBD1 is a possible D gene (5 bases). CDR1 is DFQATT, CDR2 SNEGSKA, per germline (reference sequence). Trimming took 3 bases from V and 4 from J, leaving 16 bases between them. There are 15 residues in the CDR3. Incomplete CDR3 DNA: TGCAGTGCTAGCAGCGCCTCCGGGGGAAATCAGCCC. Translating gives CSASSASGGNQP. The CDR3 as a whole reads CSASSASGGNQPQHF.

As concerns this clone: The read comes to an end 3 residues before the CDR3 does, leaving the germline J gene to fill in the end. The rearrangement links TRBV24-1 to TRBJ2-3; 11 bases match TRBD1. The CDR3 covers 15 residues. The germline V gene has CDR1 KGHDR and CDR2 SFDVKD. CDR3: CATSDPDRGHETQYF. The sequenced CDR3 bases are TGTGCCACCAGTGACCCGGACAGGGGGCATGAGACG.

Details on this clone: The CDR3 end lies 3 residues beyond the end of the read and is filled in from the germline J gene. The chain employs TRBV6-1 and TRBJ2-3; D is unresolved. The germline V gene has CDR1 MNHNS and CDR2 SASEGT. The CDR3 totals 14 residues. The V end was cut by 2 bases, the J end by 3 bases, with 9 bases between. The CDR3 is CASSESYSTDTQYF. CDR3 DNA, as far as it was read: TGTGCCAGCAGTGAATCCTACAGTACAGATACG.

With regard to this clone: The CDR3 goes on 3 residues after the read ends, and that part is filled in from the germline J gene. The chain has TRBV20-1 and TRBJ1-5; a weak D match, TRBD1 (6 bases). V was shortened by 6 bases and J by 0 bases, with 12 bases between the two germline ends. This CDR3 contains 14 residues. Germline V gene data show CDR1 as DFQATT and CDR2 as SNEGSKA (reference sequence). The covered CDR3 bases are TGCAGTGCAAGCCGGACAGATAGCAATCAGCCC. This translates into CSASRTDSNQP. From start to end, the CDR3 is CSASRTDSNQPQHF.

A remark on this clone: Sequencing ends 3 residues short of the CDR3 end; the germline J gene provides the rest. The chain uses TRBV4-1 and TRBJ2-2; D uncertain. V gave up 0 bases and J gave up 6 bases, with 5 bases separating them. CDR1 and CDR2 (germline): MGHRA, YSYEKL. CDR3 length equals 13 residues. The chain's CDR3 is CASSQDRAGELFF. The sequenced part of the CDR3 DNA is TGCGCCAGCAGCCAAGATCGGGCCGGGGAG.

Comment on this clone: The read terminates 3 residues ahead of where the CDR3 ends, so the germline J gene completes it. The V gene is TRBV19, the J gene TRBJ1-6; TRBD1 might be the D (5 bases). The CDR3 is 14 residues long. V shed 7 bases and J shed 10 bases, with 17 bases lying between them. Looked up from germline, CDR1 is LNHDA and CDR2 is SQIVND (reference sequence). CDR3 protein: CASTFGEGNSPLHF. The part of the CDR3 DNA that was read is TGTGCCAGTACCTTCGGAGAGGGGAACTCACCC.

Concerning this clone: Read sequence stops 3 residues before the CDR3 end, and the germline J gene provides the missing end. This chain connects TRBV19 to TRBJ2-5; 7 bases line up with TRBD1. Germline V CDR1 and CDR2: LNHDA, SQIVND (reference sequence). After removal of 6 bases from V and 1 base from J, the junction contained 8 bases not matched to a gene. The CDR3 contains 15 residues. The CDR3 bases that were read are TGTGCCAGTAGGGTAACCGGGACAGCCCAAGAGACC. Its translation is CASRVTGTAQET. The full CDR3 protein is CASRVTGTAQETQYF.

For this clone: The read ends 3 residues before the CDR3 terminus; that terminus is restored from the germline J gene. The chain has TRBV5-6 and TRBJ1-4, with D possibly TRBD1 on 5 matching bases. The CDR3 contains 13 residues. V dropped 4 bases and J dropped 8 bases, with 12 bases sitting between them. Germline V lookup: CDR1 SGHDT, CDR2 YYEEEE. Incomplete CDR3 DNA: TGTGCCAGCAGCCGGGGACTGGGGGAAAAA. It translates to CASSRGLGEK. The CDR3, in full, reads CASSRGLGEKLFF.

In regard to this clone: The CDR3 is cut off 3 residues early in the read; its end comes from the germline J gene. The chain recombines TRBV20-1 with TRBJ2-1; D might be TRBD2 (6 bases). Per germline, CDR1 DFQATT and CDR2 SNEGSKA (reference sequence). V lost 6 bases to trimming and J lost 4 bases, with 19 bases between them. There are 15 residues in the CDR3. CDR3 DNA, as far as it was read: TGCAGTGCCCTCGCGGGATCACAGCAATACAATGAG. Amino acids: CSALAGSQQYNE. The full-length CDR3 reads as CSALAGSQQYNEQFF.

Worth noting for this clone: Read coverage stops 3 residues before the CDR3 terminus; the germline J gene supplies the remainder. The gene calls are TRBV20-1 and TRBJ1-2; TRBD1 matches 7 bases. J gave up 2 bases and V 5 bases, and 14 bases lay outside the gene matches. The CDR3 runs to 16 residues. Germline CDR1 and CDR2: DFQATT and SNEGSKA (reference sequence). The sequenced CDR3 bases are TGCAGTGCTGAGAACCGACTGGAAGGGGGCAACTATGGC. Its translation: CSAENRLEGGNYG. The CDR3 reads in full as CSAENRLEGGNYGYTF.

With respect to this clone: Read data end 3 residues before the CDR3 end; the end is taken from the germline J gene. The rearrangement uses TRBV29-1 and TRBJ2-7; D may be TRBD2 (6 bases). V was pared by 4 bases and J by 0 bases, with 10 bases between. Looked up from germline, CDR1 is SQVTM and CDR2 is ANQGSEA. The CDR3 has 13 amino acids. CDR3 region: CSVAEGNSYEQYF. The DNA read from the CDR3 is TGCAGCGTTGCGGAGGGGAACTCCTACGAG.

Of note for this clone: An end of the junction differs from the germline gene, which may be a read error. The CDR3 sequence is CASSQELSGNTIYF. The sequenced CDR3 bases are TGCGCCAGCAGCCAAGAACTATCTGGAAACACC. The J gene is TRBJ1-3, the V gene TRBV4-2; D is ambiguous. With the read ending 3 residues before the CDR3 end, the germline J gene is used to fill in that end. The CDR3 has 14 residues. Germline values: CDR1 LGHNA, CDR2 YNFKEQ.

Comment on this clone: The CDR3 is cut off 3 residues early in the read; its end comes from the germline J gene. The chain couples TRBV7-9 to TRBJ2-1; 9 nucleotides align to TRBD2. V shed 3 bases, J shed 9 bases, and the junction held 6 bases outside the gene matches. The CDR3 sequence is 14 residues long. The germline CDR1 and CDR2 sequences are SEHNR and FQNEAQ (reference sequence). This chain's CDR3 is CASSLFSGGGEQFF. The CDR3 bases that were read are TGTGCCAGCAGCTTGTTTAGCGGGGGAGGTGAG.

On this clone itself: The read falls 3 residues short of the CDR3 end, and the missing part is taken from the germline J gene. The J gene is TRBJ2-5, the V gene TRBV5-1; no reliable D call. CDR1 is SGHRS, CDR2 YFSETQ, per germline. The CDR3 has 10 amino acids. Trimming took off 4 bases at V and 4 bases at J, with 2 bases between the two ends. CDR3: CASSRETQYF. The part of the CDR3 DNA that was read is TGCGCCAGCAGCCGAGAGACC. The full variable domain, in which reference TRBV5-1 and TRBJ2-5 provide the parts outside the CDR3, is KAGVTQTPRYLIKTRGQQVTLSCSPISGHRSVSWYQQTPGQGLQFLFEYFSETQRNKGNFPGRFSGRQFSNSRSEMNVSTLELGDSALYLCASSRETQYFGPGTRLLVL.

In the case of this clone: From the germline J gene comes the end of the CDR3, since the read stops 3 residues before it. The chain joins TRBV19 to TRBJ1-1, with D perhaps TRBD1 (6 bases). The CDR3 runs 15 residues. CDR1 and CDR2 from the germline V gene are LNHDA and SQIVND (reference sequence). The V gene lost 3 bases and the J gene lost 1 base, with 12 bases spanning the gap. CDR3 residues: CASSIGSTGNTEAFF. The sequenced part of the CDR3 DNA is TGTGCCAGTAGTATTGGGTCGACAGGGAACACTGAA.

As regards this clone: The CDR3 goes on 3 residues after the read ends, and that part is filled in from the germline J gene. This chain joins TRBV27 and TRBJ1-5; D unclear. Germline CDR1 MNHEY, CDR2 SMNVEV (reference sequence). The CDR3 sequence is 15 residues long. V was cut by 5 bases and J by 0 bases, with 11 bases left in between. CDR3 in amino acids: CASSTAPNSNQPQHF. Partial CDR3 DNA: TGTGCCAGCAGTACTGCCCCGAATAGCAATCAGCCC.

About this clone itself: The CDR3 is cut off 3 residues early in the read; its end comes from the germline J gene. The rearrangement joins TRBV6-4 to TRBJ2-2; TRBD2 might be the D (6 bases). V lost 5 bases and J 6 bases, leaving 7 bases between the germline ends. This CDR3 region has 12 residues. CDR1 is MRHNA and CDR2 is SNTAGT in the germline V gene. Incomplete CDR3 DNA: TGTGCCAGCAGTTCGGGGGCCGGGGAG. Translating it yields CASSSGAGE. The entire CDR3 is CASSSGAGELFF.

Worth noting for this clone: The read terminates 3 residues before the CDR3 end, so the remaining end is supplied by the germline J gene. The gene calls are TRBV12-3 or TRBV12-4 and TRBJ2-7, with 11 bases fitting TRBD2. This CDR3 is built from 14 residues. Trimming removed 3 bases from V and 4 bases from J; junction bases left unmatched: 2. The chain's CDR3 is CASSLTSGAYEQYF. Partial CDR3 DNA: TGTGCCAGCAGTTTGACTAGCGGGGCATACGAG.

Worth noting for this clone: Read data end 3 residues before the CDR3 end; the end is taken from the germline J gene. The chain recombines TRBV12-3 or TRBV12-4 with TRBJ2-7; perhaps TRBD1 as D (5 bases). The CDR3 has 11 amino acids. V was shortened by 5 bases and J by 4 bases, with 6 bases between the two germline ends. The CDR3 here is CASSTGYEQYF. The CDR3 DNA, read in part, is TGTGCCAGCAGTACAGGTTACGAG.

Concerning this clone: The sequenced fragment ends 3 residues before the CDR3 boundary, so the rest is inferred from the germline J gene. The gene calls are TRBV2 and TRBJ2-3; 10 bases line up with TRBD2. J gave up 1 base and V 10 bases, and 5 bases lay outside the gene matches. This CDR3 comprises 14 residues. The germline V gene encodes CDR1 SNHLY and CDR2 FYNNEI. The CDR3 reads CAIPGTSGTDTQYF. CDR3 bases read: TGTGCCATCCCCGGGACTAGCGGCACAGATACG. The full variable domain, in which reference TRBV2 and TRBJ2-3 provide the parts outside the CDR3, is EPEVTQTPSHQVTQMGQEVILRCVPISNHLYFYWYRQILGQKVEFLVSFYNNEISEKSEIFDDQFSVERPDGSNFTLKIRSTKLEDSAMYFCAIPGTSGTDTQYFGPGTRLTVL.

With regard to this clone: The read gets to within 3 residues of the CDR3 end, and the germline J gene fills in the rest. This rearrangement joins TRBV28 to TRBJ2-3; TRBD2 matches at 11 bases. The CDR3 has 15 residues. The V gene end was trimmed by 7 bases and the J gene end by 2 bases; junction bases not matched to a gene: 5. Per germline, CDR1 MDHEN and CDR2 SYDVKM. The CDR3 bases that were read are TGTGCCAGCAACCTACTAGCGGGGGACACAGATACG. It specifies CASNLLAGDTDT. The whole CDR3 protein is CASNLLAGDTDTQYF.

On this clone: The read ends 3 residues shy of where the CDR3 ends; the end is completed using the germline J gene. The genes are TRBV28 and TRBJ1-6; possible D gene TRBD1, 6 bases. Germline V gene data show CDR1 as MDHEN and CDR2 as SYDVKM. The V and J ends lost 6 bases and 7 bases respectively, with 16 bases between them. The CDR3 covers 15 residues. The CDR3 spells CASRYRDRWNSPLHF. The part of the CDR3 DNA that was read is TGTGCCAGCAGATACAGGGACCGCTGGAATTCACCC.

With respect to this clone: A read error may account for a junction end that differs from germline. The read ends 3 residues early relative to the CDR3; the germline J gene fills the gap. V usage is TRBV19 and J usage is TRBJ2-3; TRBD2 aligns across 8 bases. Germline CDR1 and CDR2: LNHDA and SQIVND (reference sequence). CDR3 length: 15 residues. The part of the CDR3 DNA that was read is TGTGCCAGTAGTAACCTAGCGGGCGGCACAGGTACG. Amino acid sequence: CASSNLAGGTGT. In full, the CDR3 reads CASSNLAGGTGTQYF.